The rows below give T cell receptor beta chains drawn from one sample of a study of sequential checkpoint blockade in melanoma. Only in-frame clones appear in the TCRdb table, and some are missing; sequencing was by immunoSEQ multiplex PCR. In the table there are 3,000 to 4,500 clones, about a third of which are singletons. The sequences come from tumor tissue (inferred from file names), collected from a patient given nivolumab and ipilimumab in sequence. The receptors derive from a human donor with melanoma. Each CDR3 is given with its conserved first and last residue. D genes are given only for firm matches. Size values are once, few and many counts, or a class for expanded clones, and some rows have none.

v_gene: TRBV14
j_gene: TRBJ1-1
d_gene: .
abundance: few
CDR3nt: TGTGCCAGCAGCCACCTTAGGACAGCCGAAGCTTTCTTT
CDR3aa: CASSHLRTAEAFF

v_gene: TRBV18
j_gene: TRBJ1-1
d_gene: .
abundance: once
CDR3nt: TGTGCCAGCTCACTCTCGGACATCGCGAACACTGAAGCTTTCTTT
CDR3aa: CASSLSDIANTEAFF

v_gene: TRBV18
j_gene: TRBJ1-1
d_gene: TRBD1
abundance: .
CDR3nt: TGTGCCAGCTCACCTTGGGACAGGGGTAATTCTGAAGCTTTCTTT
CDR3aa: CASSPWDRGNSEAFF

v_gene: TRBV28
j_gene: TRBJ1-4
d_gene: .
abundance: .
CDR3nt: TGTGCCAGCAGGGACAGCCTAAATGAAAAACTGTTTTTT
CDR3aa: CASRDSLNEKLFF

v_gene: TRBV15
j_gene: TRBJ2-1
d_gene: TRBD2
abundance: medium-sized
CDR3nt: TGTGCCACCAGCAGGGGACTAGCGGGAGGTAATGAGCAGTTCTTC
CDR3aa: CATSRGLAGGNEQFF

v_gene: TRBV9
j_gene: TRBJ2-3
d_gene: TRBD2
abundance: large
CDR3nt: TGTGCCAGCAACTCCCTAGCGGTAGACGTGGATACGCAGTATTTT
CDR3aa: CASNSLAVDVDTQYF

v_gene: TRBV28
j_gene: TRBJ1-5
d_gene: .
abundance: medium-sized
CDR3nt: TGTGCCAGCAGTTTGGGACGGGTGCTTCAGCCCCAGCATTTT
CDR3aa: CASSLGRVLQPQHF

v_gene: TRBV6-8
j_gene: TRBJ2-7
d_gene: .
abundance: few
CDR3nt: TGTGCCAGCAGTTTCGGACATCTCTACGAGCAGTACTTC
CDR3aa: CASSFGHLYEQYF

v_gene: TRBV11-3
j_gene: TRBJ1-4
d_gene: TRBD1
abundance: .
CDR3nt: TGTGCCAGCAGTCCGGACAGGGGGGATGAAAAACTGTTTTTT
CDR3aa: CASSPDRGDEKLFF

v_gene: TRBV19
j_gene: TRBJ2-3
d_gene: .
abundance: once
CDR3nt: TGTGCCAGTAGTATAGGCCCCGAAACAGATACGCAGTATTTT
CDR3aa: CASSIGPETDTQYF

v_gene: TRBV5-1
j_gene: TRBJ2-3
d_gene: .
abundance: once
CDR3nt: TGCGCCAGCAGCTCCGAGAGGGCCTCAGATACGCAGTATTTT
CDR3aa: CASSSERASDTQYF

v_gene: TRBV19
j_gene: TRBJ2-3
d_gene: .
abundance: few
CDR3nt: TGTGCCAGTAGTATAGATAGATCCTGGGGAGATACGCAGTATTTT
CDR3aa: CASSIDRSWGDTQYF

v_gene: TRBV11-3
j_gene: TRBJ1-2
d_gene: TRBD1
abundance: few
CDR3nt: TGTGCCAGCAGCGGGGACAGGCTTAACTATGGCTACACCTTC
CDR3aa: CASSGDRLNYGYTF

v_gene: TRBV19
j_gene: TRBJ2-1
d_gene: TRBD2
abundance: .
CDR3nt: TGTGCCAGTAGCCAACTAGCGGGAGGGCCAAATGAGCAGTTCTTC
CDR3aa: CASSQLAGGPNEQFF

v_gene: TRBV9
j_gene: TRBJ2-2
d_gene: .
abundance: few
CDR3nt: TGTGCCAGCAGCGTAGTGGCCATGAGCGGGGAGCTGTTTTTT
CDR3aa: CASSVVAMSGELFF

v_gene: TRBV18
j_gene: TRBJ2-5
d_gene: .
abundance: .
CDR3nt: TGTGCCAGCTCTATGGGAACGTTAGAGACCCAGTACTTC
CDR3aa: CASSMGTLETQYF

v_gene: TRBV14
j_gene: TRBJ2-5
d_gene: .
abundance: .
CDR3nt: TGTGCCAGCAGCAAAAGGAACCGGGAGTTTCAAGAGACCCAGTACTTC
CDR3aa: CASSKRNREFQETQYF

v_gene: TRBV18
j_gene: TRBJ2-6
d_gene: .
abundance: .
CDR3nt: TGTGCCAGCTCACGGGGCCAGGGGAACTCTGGGGCCAACGTCCTGACTTTC
CDR3aa: CASSRGQGNSGANVLTF

v_gene: TRBV7-6
j_gene: TRBJ1-3
d_gene: .
abundance: medium-sized
CDR3nt: TGTGCCAGCAGCCAAGAGGGCGTCGATGGAAACACCATATATTTT
CDR3aa: CASSQEGVDGNTIYF

v_gene: TRBV5-1
j_gene: TRBJ2-3
d_gene: TRBD2
abundance: .
CDR3nt: TGCGCCAGCAGCTGGGGGACTAGCGGGAGGAGTGCGGATACGCAGTATTTT
CDR3aa: CASSWGTSGRSADTQYF

v_gene: TRBV28
j_gene: TRBJ1-5
d_gene: .
abundance: .
CDR3nt: TGTGCCAGCAGTTTAGTGGCAGGGTGGCAGCCCCAGCATTTT
CDR3aa: CASSLVAGWQPQHF

v_gene: TRBV29-1
j_gene: TRBJ2-7
d_gene: TRBD1
abundance: .
CDR3nt: TGCAGCGTCCGGGGACAGGGCGACGAGCAGTACTTC
CDR3aa: CSVRGQGDEQYF

v_gene: TRBV29-1
j_gene: TRBJ1-1
d_gene: TRBD1
abundance: few
CDR3nt: TGCAGCGGGGGACAGGGGCGGGACACTGAAGCTTTCTTT
CDR3aa: CSGGQGRDTEAFF

v_gene: TRBV6-8
j_gene: TRBJ1-2
d_gene: .
abundance: .
CDR3nt: TGTGCCAGCAGCAAACAGGGTGGGAATGGCTACACCTTC
CDR3aa: CASSKQGGNGYTF

v_gene: TRBV19
j_gene: TRBJ1-5
d_gene: .
abundance: .
CDR3nt: TGTGCCAGTAGTATAGATGAGGGGGGCAGCAATCAGCCCCAGCATTTT
CDR3aa: CASSIDEGGSNQPQHF

v_gene: TRBV12-5
j_gene: TRBJ1-1
d_gene: .
abundance: few
CDR3nt: TGTGCCAGCTCCGCCCCTGACACTGAAGCTTTCTTT
CDR3aa: CASSAPDTEAFF

v_gene: TRBV6-8
j_gene: TRBJ2-2
d_gene: .
abundance: few
CDR3nt: TGTGCCAGCAGTTACGTTTCGACCGGGGAGCTGTTTTTT
CDR3aa: CASSYVSTGELFF

v_gene: TRBV14
j_gene: TRBJ1-2
d_gene: .
abundance: .
CDR3nt: TGTGCCAGCAGCCAAGTCGGATTCTATGGCTACACCTTC
CDR3aa: CASSQVGFYGYTF

v_gene: TRBV29-1
j_gene: TRBJ2-1
d_gene: TRBD2
abundance: once
CDR3nt: TGCAGCGGGGGAGGGTCCTACAATGAGCAGTTCTTC
CDR3aa: CSGGGSYNEQFF

v_gene: TRBV11-3
j_gene: TRBJ1-3
d_gene: TRBD1
abundance: few
CDR3nt: TGTGCCAGCAGCACCCGTACCGGGACAGGGAACACCATATATTTT
CDR3aa: CASSTRTGTGNTIYF

v_gene: TRBV5-1
j_gene: TRBJ2-6
d_gene: TRBD2
abundance: few
CDR3nt: TGCGCCAGCAGCTTGACTAGCGGGAGTACCGCCGGGGCCAACGTCCTGACTTTC
CDR3aa: CASSLTSGSTAGANVLTF

v_gene: TRBV5-1
j_gene: TRBJ2-2
d_gene: TRBD2
abundance: .
CDR3nt: TGCGCCAGCAGCTTGACCCCAGGGAGGGACACCGGGGAGCTGTTTTTT
CDR3aa: CASSLTPGRDTGELFF

v_gene: TRBV10-1
j_gene: TRBJ2-3
d_gene: .
abundance: few
CDR3nt: TGCGCCAGCAGTGAGGGCCCTACGCAGTATTTT
CDR3aa: CASSEGPTQYF